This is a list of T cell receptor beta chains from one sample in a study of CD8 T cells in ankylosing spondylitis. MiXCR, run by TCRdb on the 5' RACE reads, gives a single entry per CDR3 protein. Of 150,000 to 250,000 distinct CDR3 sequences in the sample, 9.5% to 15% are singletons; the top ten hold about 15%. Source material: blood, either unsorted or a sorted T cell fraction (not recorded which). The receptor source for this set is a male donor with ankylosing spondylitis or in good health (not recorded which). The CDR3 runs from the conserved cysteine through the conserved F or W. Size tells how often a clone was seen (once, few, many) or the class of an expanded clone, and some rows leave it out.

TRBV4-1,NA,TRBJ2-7,CASSQTGVGASYEQYF
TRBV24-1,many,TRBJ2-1,CATSDWRNEQFF
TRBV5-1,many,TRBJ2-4,CASRLTGSWKNIQYF
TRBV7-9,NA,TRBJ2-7,CASSFGTSIYEQYF
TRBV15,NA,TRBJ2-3,CATSSLVSDTQYF
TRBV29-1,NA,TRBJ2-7,CSVGPPEDEQYF
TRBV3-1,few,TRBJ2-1,CASSSSLAGGLEEQFF
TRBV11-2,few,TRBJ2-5,CASSLPAEGLSWGETQYF
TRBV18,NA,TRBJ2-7,CASSPPSLAKGEQYF
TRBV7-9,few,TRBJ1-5,CASSLGEAGMGQPQHF
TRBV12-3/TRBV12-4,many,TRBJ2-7,CASSFGTAYEQYF
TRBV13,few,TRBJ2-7,CASASTGQPYEQYF
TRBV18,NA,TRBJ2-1,CASSPQRLASSPNSYNEQFF
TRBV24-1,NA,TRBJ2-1,CATSDHDKQFF
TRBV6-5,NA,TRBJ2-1,CASSWDRALGYEQFF
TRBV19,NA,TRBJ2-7,CASSMGSSYEQYF
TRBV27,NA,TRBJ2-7,CASSPPGGRVYEQYF
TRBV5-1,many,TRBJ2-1,CASSSQEENEQFF
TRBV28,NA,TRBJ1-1,CASSLTGEDTEAFF
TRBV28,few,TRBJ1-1,CASSRGQHKGAEAFF
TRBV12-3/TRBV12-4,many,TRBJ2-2,CASLKTGWTGELFF